A single sample is the source of the 26 T cell receptor beta chains below, sequenced in a study of blood T cell repertoires in COVID-19. TCRdb keeps only in-frame clones here, not all; method: immunoSEQ multiplex PCR. The sample holds over 250,000 clones; over 85% are singletons and the top ten take 1.5% to 2%. The sequenced sample was PBMCs or T cells enriched from blood (not recorded which). These receptors came from a woman in her sixties or seventies who had recovered from COVID-19.

V is TRBV7-9 and J is TRBJ2-3, with 7 bases lining up with TRBD2. Germline V gene lookup returns CDR1 SEHNR and CDR2 FQNEAQ (reference sequence). This CDR3 has 16 residues. The ends lost 4 bases at V and 7 bases at J; junction bases unmatched: 14. The CDR3 bases are TGTGCCAGCAGCTCGATTAGCGGGCCATGGGTATATACGCAGTATTTT. This sequence encodes CASSSISGPWVYTQYF. The full variable domain, its missing parts supplied by reference TRBV7-9 and TRBJ2-3, is DTGVSQNPRHKITKRGQNVTFRCDPISEHNRLYWYRQTLGQGPEFLTYFQNEAQLEKSRLLSDRFSAERPKGSFSTLEIQRTEQGDSAMYLCASSSISGPWVYTQYFGPGTRLTVL.

V usage is TRBV5-1 and J usage is TRBJ2-7; 8 bases agree with TRBD1. The germline CDR1 and CDR2 sequences are SGHRS and YFSETQ. CDR3 length: 14 amino acids. The ends lost 4 bases at V and 2 bases at J; junction bases unmatched: 5. The CDR3 nucleotides are TGCGCCAGCAGCCCGGGACAGGCAGCCTACGAGCAGTACTTC. Translating gives CASSPGQAAYEQYF.

The sample holds a few counts of this clone. The chain combines TRBV5-1 with TRBJ1-3; D not resolved. Germline CDR1 is SGHRS and CDR2 is YFSETQ. Trimming removed 1 base from V and 1 base from J, with 6 bases in between. The CDR3 has 14 amino acids. CDR3 in DNA: TGCGCCAGCAGCTTGCCAGGTTCTGGAAACACCATATATTTT. The encoded protein is CASSLPGSGNTIYF.

The chain couples TRBV5-4 to TRBJ1-6; maybe TRBD1 (5 bases). There are 14 residues in the CDR3. V lost 0 bases to trimming and J lost 7 bases, with 8 bases between them. Germline lookup yields CDR1 SGHNT and CDR2 YYREEE (reference sequence). The CDR3 protein is CASSLGGVNSPLHF. The CDR3 nucleotides are TGTGCCAGCAGCTTGGGGGGCGTAAATTCACCCCTCCACTTT.

The chain is built from TRBV9 and TRBJ1-4; 7 bases are a match to TRBD1. Germline V gene data show CDR1 as SGDLS and CDR2 as YYNGEE. With 3 bases clipped from V and 13 bases from J, the junction kept 15 bases outside the gene matches. CDR3 length: 15 residues. The CDR3 protein is CASSAGQDISIGLFF. CDR3 in DNA: TGTGCCAGCAGCGCCGGACAGGACATCTCCATCGGACTGTTTTTT.

CDR3 nucleotides: TGTGCCAGCAGACTAGCGGGACAGGCTGAGCAGTTCTTC. Translation: CASRLAGQAEQFF. The chain couples TRBV7-2 to TRBJ2-1; 10 bases match TRBD2. The CDR3 runs 13 residues. Germline CDR1 SGHTA, CDR2 FQGNSA. J gave up 9 bases and V 6 bases, and 5 bases lay outside the gene matches.

This chain uses TRBV19 with TRBJ1-5; maybe TRBD1 (5 bases). The CDR3 is 15 amino acids. Deletions cut 9 bases from V and 2 bases from J, with 17 bases between. Germline CDR1 LNHDA, CDR2 SQIVND (reference sequence). The DNA of the CDR3 is TGTGCCAGCGCTATGGGGGGGTTAGGCAATCAGCCCCAGCATTTT. Encoded protein: CASAMGGLGNQPQHF.

The V call is TRBV28, the J call TRBJ2-5; D gene unclear. Trimming took off 5 bases at V and 5 bases at J, with 12 bases between the two ends. CDR3 length: 13 amino acids. The germline CDR1 and CDR2 sequences are MDHEN and SYDVKM. The CDR3 protein is CASSTWFEETQYF. CDR3 in DNA: TGTGCCAGCAGTACGTGGTTTGAGGAGACCCAGTACTTC.

The chain joins TRBV6-5 to TRBJ1-5; 8 bases match TRBD1. J lost 4 bases, V lost 10 bases, and 12 bases had no gene match. CDR1 is MNHEY and CDR2 is SVGAGI in the germline V gene. The CDR3 totals 15 residues. The CDR3 DNA follows: TGTGCCATTACCGACCAGGGGGCCGTGAATCAGCCCCAGCATTTT. It is translated as CAITDQGAVNQPQHF.

The gene calls are TRBV20-1 and TRBJ1-6, with D maybe TRBD1 (6 bases). Germline V lookup: CDR1 DFQATT, CDR2 SNEGSKA (reference sequence). Trimming removed 6 bases at V and 10 bases at J, with 10 bases between. CDR3 length: 11 amino acids. This CDR3 reads CSAQGTSPLHF. In DNA form, the CDR3 reads TGCAGTGCACAGGGTACATCACCCCTCCACTTT.

This clone was recorded once. The gene calls are TRBV5-1 and TRBJ2-3; D remains ambiguous. Per germline, CDR1 SGHRS and CDR2 YFSETQ. There are 13 residues in the CDR3. V lost 4 bases and J 2 bases, leaving 8 bases between the germline ends. CDR3 sequence: CASSPGYTDTQYF. DNA for the CDR3: TGCGCCAGCAGCCCGGGTTACACAGATACGCAGTATTTT.

This clone has more than one count but fewer than ten. The chain has TRBV7-9 and TRBJ2-7, with 7 bases that match TRBD2. Germline-derived CDR1 and CDR2 are SEHNR and FQNEAQ (reference sequence). With V trimmed by 1 base and J by 4 bases, 7 bases remained unmatched. The CDR3 runs 15 residues. The CDR3 DNA is TGTGCCAGCAGCTTAGTTGGCGGGGGTTCTTACGAGCAGTACTTC. Residues: CASSLVGGGSYEQYF. The full variable domain, in which reference TRBV7-9 and TRBJ2-7 provide the parts outside the CDR3, is DTGVSQNPRHKITKRGQNVTFRCDPISEHNRLYWYRQTLGQGPEFLTYFQNEAQLEKSRLLSDRFSAERPKGSFSTLEIQRTEQGDSAMYLCASSLVGGGSYEQYFGPGTRLTVT.

Details on this clone: At one of its ends the junction is not consistent with the germline gene, which may arise from a read error. V and J are TRBV19 and TRBJ1-2, with 9 positions matching TRBD1. This CDR3 region has 13 residues. Germline V gives CDR1 LNHDA, CDR2 SQIVND (reference sequence). CDR3 nucleotide sequence: TGTGCCAGCAGTACAGGGGGCGCCGCTGGCTACACCTTC. Protein: CASSTGGAAGYTF.

The chain joins TRBV28 to TRBJ1-5; D is perhaps TRBD1 (5 bases). CDR1 and CDR2 (germline): MDHEN, SYDVKM. The ends were cut back, 3 bases at V and 7 bases at J, with 13 bases in the middle. There are 14 residues in the CDR3. CDR3 in amino acids: CASSLVGGGQPQHF. The CDR3 DNA reads TGTGCCAGCAGTTTGGTGGGGGGAGGCCAGCCCCAGCATTTT.

The chain uses TRBV11-2 and TRBJ2-3, with 8 bases identical to TRBD2. This CDR3 is built from 15 residues. CDR1 and CDR2 from the germline V gene are SGHAT and FQNNGV. With 1 base clipped from V and 11 bases from J, the junction kept 11 bases outside the gene matches. The CDR3 sequence: CASSLVGAGGTGQYF. DNA for the CDR3: TGTGCCAGCAGCTTAGTCGGGGCGGGAGGTACGGGGCAGTATTTT.

This clone is labeled as medium-sized. CDR3 nucleotides: TGCGCCAGCAGTCCCACGGACAGGAACACTGAAGCTTTCTTT. Its protein is CASSPTDRNTEAFF. The V call is TRBV23-1, the J call TRBJ1-1; D might be TRBD1 (6 bases). TRBV23-1 is marked as an open reading frame, function uncertain. The CDR3 extends over 14 amino acids. V was trimmed by 4 bases and J by 1 base, leaving 10 bases between them.

This clone was seen a handful of times. V usage is TRBV7-8 and J usage is TRBJ2-1; tentative D call: TRBD1 (6 bases). The ends were cut back, 0 bases at V and 2 bases at J, with 8 bases in the middle. CDR1 and CDR2 (germline): SGHVS, FQNEAQ. The CDR3 covers 15 residues. CDR3 sequence reads: CASSLAGQTYNEQFF. CDR3 DNA: TGTGCCAGCAGCTTAGCTGGACAGACCTACAATGAGCAGTTCTTC.

This chain uses TRBV28 with TRBJ2-1, with 8 positions matching TRBD1. This CDR3 is 15 amino acids long. Germline V gene sequence: CDR1 MDHEN, CDR2 SYDVKM. V shed 5 bases and J 4 bases; nucleotides not matched to a gene: 7. The CDR3 is CASSPAQGAYNEQFF. The CDR3 DNA reads TGTGCCAGCAGTCCGGCGCAGGGGGCTTACAATGAGCAGTTCTTC.

The chain is built from TRBV4-2 and TRBJ1-1; D remains ambiguous. CDR1 is LGHNA and CDR2 is YNFKEQ in the germline V gene. The CDR3 totals 14 residues. The V end was cut by 3 bases, the J end by 4 bases, with 12 bases between. The chain's CDR3 is CASSHPQRVTEAFF. DNA of the CDR3: TGTGCCAGCAGCCACCCTCAGCGGGTCACTGAAGCTTTCTTT.

The chain recombines TRBV5-5 with TRBJ1-3, with TRBD1 matching over 8 bases. With 4 bases clipped from V and 4 bases from J, the junction kept 10 bases outside the gene matches. This CDR3 is built from 16 residues. Germline V gives CDR1 SGHKS, CDR2 YYEKEE (reference sequence). CDR3 residues: CASSEAGGASGNTIYF. The CDR3 DNA sequence: TGTGCCAGCAGCGAAGCAGGGGGCGCATCGGGAAACACCATATATTTT.

The chain joins TRBV28 to TRBJ1-5, with D maybe TRBD1 (5 bases). The length of the CDR3 is 14 residues. V was trimmed by 6 bases and J by 4 bases, leaving 13 bases between them. Per the germline V gene, CDR1 is MDHEN and CDR2 is SYDVKM. The CDR3 loop reads CASRPGGKNQPQHF. The CDR3 nucleotides read TGTGCCAGCAGGCCGGGGGGGAAGAATCAGCCCCAGCATTTT. The full variable domain, its missing parts supplied by reference TRBV28 and TRBJ1-5, is DVKVTQSSRYLVKRTGEKVFLECVQDMDHENMFWYRQDPGLGLRLIYFSYDVKMKEKGDIPEGYSVSREKKERFSLILESASTNQTSMYLCASRPGGKNQPQHFGDGTRLSIL.

The J gene is TRBJ1-3, the V gene TRBV11-2, with D hard to call. Per germline, CDR1 SGHAT and CDR2 FQNNGV. V shed 4 bases and J shed 9 bases, with 7 bases lying between them. This CDR3 has 11 amino acids. The DNA for the CDR3 is TGTGCCAGCAGCTCCTCGCGCACCATATATTTT. It is translated as CASSSSRTIYF.

This chain uses TRBV18 with TRBJ1-1; 8 nucleotides agree with TRBD1. Trimming removed 3 bases from V and 5 bases from J; junction bases left unmatched: 8. Germline loops: CDR1 KGHSH, CDR2 LQKENI. The CDR3 loop spans 15 amino acids. The DNA for the CDR3 is TGTGCCAGCTCACCGGCCAGGGGGCAGCGGACTGAAGCTTTCTTT. Its protein is CASSPARGQRTEAFF.

The chain carries TRBV5-4 and TRBJ2-2; weak D call: TRBD2 (6 bases). Germline-derived CDR1 and CDR2 are SGHNT and YYREEE (reference sequence). This CDR3 is built from 15 residues. Trimming cost V 4 bases and J 9 bases, with 19 bases left between them. CDR3 nucleotide sequence: TGTGCCAGCAGCCGGGACTCGTCCTTGTTTAGGGAGCTGTTTTTT. Its translation: CASSRDSSLFRELFF.

The sample holds one count of this clone. In DNA, the CDR3 is TGTGCCAGTAGTATCTCGTTTAACACTGAAGCTTTCTTT. It translates to CASSISFNTEAFF. J is TRBJ1-1 and V is TRBV19; D ambiguous. The germline V and J ends were trimmed by 3 bases and 2 bases, with 7 bases remaining between them. Germline V gives CDR1 LNHDA, CDR2 SQIVND (reference sequence). This CDR3 contains 13 residues.

This chain joins TRBV6-1 and TRBJ2-5; possibly TRBD1 for D (5 bases). Germline CDR1 MNHNS, CDR2 SASEGT. Trimming stripped 2 bases from V and 3 bases from J, with 13 bases between. This CDR3 region has 15 residues. CDR3: CASSERGFPEETQYF. DNA for the CDR3: TGTGCCAGCAGTGAAAGGGGATTCCCCGAAGAGACCCAGTACTTC.